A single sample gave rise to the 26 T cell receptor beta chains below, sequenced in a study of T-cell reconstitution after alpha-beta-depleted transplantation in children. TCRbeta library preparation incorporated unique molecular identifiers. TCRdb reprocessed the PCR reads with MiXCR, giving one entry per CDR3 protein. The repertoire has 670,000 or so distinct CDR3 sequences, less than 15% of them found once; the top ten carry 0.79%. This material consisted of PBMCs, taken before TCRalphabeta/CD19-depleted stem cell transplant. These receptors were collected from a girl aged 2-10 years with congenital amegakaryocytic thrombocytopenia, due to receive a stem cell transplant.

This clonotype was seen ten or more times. CDR3 DNA: TGTGCCAGCATGACAGGGGAAGGCTACGGCACAGATACGCAGTATTTT. It specifies CASMTGEGYGTDTQYF. This chain joins TRBV6-2 or TRBV6-3 and TRBJ2-3, with 8 positions matching TRBD1. The CDR3 is 16 amino acids. Trimming removed 7 bases from V and 1 base from J; junction bases left unmatched: 10. CDR1 MNHEY and CDR2 SVGEGT come from the germline V gene.

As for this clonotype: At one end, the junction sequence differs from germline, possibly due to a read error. The CDR3 here is CASSQIAGSTDSQYF. In DNA form, the CDR3 reads TGTGCCAGCAGCCAAATAGCGGGAAGCACAGATTCGCAGTATTTT. The chain employs TRBV3-1 and TRBJ2-3; 8 bases match TRBD2. Germline assignment: CDR1 LGHDT and CDR2 YNNKEL (reference sequence). The CDR3 is made up of 15 amino acids.

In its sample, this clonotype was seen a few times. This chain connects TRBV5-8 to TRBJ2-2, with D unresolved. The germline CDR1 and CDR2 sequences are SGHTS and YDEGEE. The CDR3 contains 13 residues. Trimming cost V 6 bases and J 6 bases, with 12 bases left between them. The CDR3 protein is CASNSVVAGELFF. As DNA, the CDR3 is TGTGCCAGCAATTCAGTCGTAGCCGGGGAGCTGTTTTTT.

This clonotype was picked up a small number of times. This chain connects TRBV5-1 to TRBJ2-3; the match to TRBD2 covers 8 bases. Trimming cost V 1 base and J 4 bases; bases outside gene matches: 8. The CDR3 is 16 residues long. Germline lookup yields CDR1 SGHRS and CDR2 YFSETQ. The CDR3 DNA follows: TGCGCCAGCAGCTTGATCCAGCGGGAGTTAGCAGATACGCAGTATTTT. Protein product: CASSLIQRELADTQYF.

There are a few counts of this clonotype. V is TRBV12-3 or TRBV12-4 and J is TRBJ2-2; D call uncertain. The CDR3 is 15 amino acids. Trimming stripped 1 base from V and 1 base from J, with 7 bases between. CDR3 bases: TGTGCCAGCAGTTTAGGGGTCTGGAACACCGGGGAGCTGTTTTTT. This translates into CASSLGVWNTGELFF.

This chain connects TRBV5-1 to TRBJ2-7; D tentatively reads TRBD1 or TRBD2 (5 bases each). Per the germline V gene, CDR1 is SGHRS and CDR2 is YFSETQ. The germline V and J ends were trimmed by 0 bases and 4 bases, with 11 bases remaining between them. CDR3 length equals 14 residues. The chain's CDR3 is CASSLDGAGYEQYF. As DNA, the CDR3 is TGCGCCAGCAGCTTGGACGGGGCCGGGTACGAGCAGTACTTC.

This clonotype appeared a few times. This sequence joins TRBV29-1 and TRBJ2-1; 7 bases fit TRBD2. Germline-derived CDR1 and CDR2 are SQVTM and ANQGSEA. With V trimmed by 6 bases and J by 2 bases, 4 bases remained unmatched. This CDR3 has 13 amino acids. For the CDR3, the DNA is TGCAGCGTCCGACTAGCCCCCTACAATGAGCAGTTCTTC. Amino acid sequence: CSVRLAPYNEQFF.

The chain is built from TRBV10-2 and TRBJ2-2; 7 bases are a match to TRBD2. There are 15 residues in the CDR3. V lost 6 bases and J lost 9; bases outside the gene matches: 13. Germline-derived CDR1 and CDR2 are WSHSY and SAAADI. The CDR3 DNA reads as TGCGCCAGCAGAAAGACTAGCTTGACTAATTGGGAGCTGTTTTTT. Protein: CASRKTSLTNWELFF.

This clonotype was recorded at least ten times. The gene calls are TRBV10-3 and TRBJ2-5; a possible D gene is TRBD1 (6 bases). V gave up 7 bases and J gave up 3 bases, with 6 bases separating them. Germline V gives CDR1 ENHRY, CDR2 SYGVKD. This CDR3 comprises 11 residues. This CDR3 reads CAIKGEETQYF. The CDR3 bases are TGTGCCATCAAGGGGGAAGAGACCCAGTACTTC.

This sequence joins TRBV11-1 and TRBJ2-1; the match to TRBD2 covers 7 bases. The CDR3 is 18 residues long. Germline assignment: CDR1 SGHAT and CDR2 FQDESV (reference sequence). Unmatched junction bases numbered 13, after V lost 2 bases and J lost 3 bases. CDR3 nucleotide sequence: TGTGCCAGCAGCTTACCCACTACTAGCGCCAGCTACTACAATGAGCAGTTCTTC. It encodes CASSLPTTSASYYNEQFF.

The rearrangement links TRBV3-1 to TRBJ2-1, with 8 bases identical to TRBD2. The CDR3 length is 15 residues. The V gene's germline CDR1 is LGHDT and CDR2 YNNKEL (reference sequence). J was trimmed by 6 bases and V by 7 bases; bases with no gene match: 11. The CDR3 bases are TGTGCCAGCACTATCGGGAGGGCCTCGGGCAATGAGCAGTTCTTC. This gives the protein CASTIGRASGNEQFF.

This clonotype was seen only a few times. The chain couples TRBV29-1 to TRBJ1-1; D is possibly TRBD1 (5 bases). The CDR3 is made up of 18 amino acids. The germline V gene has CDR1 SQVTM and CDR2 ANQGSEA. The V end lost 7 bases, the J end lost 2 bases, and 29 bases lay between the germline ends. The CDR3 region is CSAAAGTGGLISNTEAFF. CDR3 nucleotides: TGCAGCGCCGCGGCCGGTACAGGTGGGTTAATAAGTAACACTGAAGCTTTCTTT.

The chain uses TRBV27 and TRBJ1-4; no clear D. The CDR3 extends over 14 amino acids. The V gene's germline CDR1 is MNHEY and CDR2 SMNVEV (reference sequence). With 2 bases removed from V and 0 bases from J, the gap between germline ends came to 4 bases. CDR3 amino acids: CASSLRSTNEKLFF. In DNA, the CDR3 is TGTGCCAGCAGTTTACGATCAACTAATGAAAAACTGTTTTTT. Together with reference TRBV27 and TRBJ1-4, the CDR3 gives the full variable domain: EAQVTQNPRYLITVTGKKLTVTCSQNMNHEYMSWYRQDPGLGLRQIYYSMNVEVTDKGDVPEGYKVSRKEKRNFPLILESPSPNQTSLYFCASSLRSTNEKLFFGSGTQLSVL.

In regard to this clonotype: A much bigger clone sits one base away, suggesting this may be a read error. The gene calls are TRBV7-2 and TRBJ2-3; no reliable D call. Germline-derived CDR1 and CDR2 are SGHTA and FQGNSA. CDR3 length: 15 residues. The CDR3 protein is CASRLDSGSTDTQYF. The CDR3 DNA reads TGTGCCAGCCGCTTAGATTCGGGTAGCACAGATACGCAGTATTTT.

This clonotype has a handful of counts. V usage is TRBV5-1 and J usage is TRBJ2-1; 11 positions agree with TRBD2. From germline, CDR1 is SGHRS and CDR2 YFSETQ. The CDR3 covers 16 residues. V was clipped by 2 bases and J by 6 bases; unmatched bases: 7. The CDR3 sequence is CASSLSSGRYGNEQFF. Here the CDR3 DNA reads TGCGCCAGCAGCTTATCTAGCGGGAGGTACGGCAATGAGCAGTTCTTC.

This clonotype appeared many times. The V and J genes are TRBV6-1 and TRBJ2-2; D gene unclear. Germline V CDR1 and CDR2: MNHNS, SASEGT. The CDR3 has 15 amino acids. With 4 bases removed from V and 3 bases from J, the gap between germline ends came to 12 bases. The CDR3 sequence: CASSVWGLDTGELFF. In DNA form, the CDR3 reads TGTGCCAGCAGTGTTTGGGGATTGGACACCGGGGAGCTGTTTTTT.

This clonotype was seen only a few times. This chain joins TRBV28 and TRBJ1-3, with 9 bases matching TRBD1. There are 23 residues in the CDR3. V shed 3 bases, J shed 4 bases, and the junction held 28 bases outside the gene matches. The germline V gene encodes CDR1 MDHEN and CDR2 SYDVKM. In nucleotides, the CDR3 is TGTGCCAGCAGTTTTGTTGGCCCCACCAGGCCCCCCGGGACAGGGTTGTTAGGAAACACCATATATTTT. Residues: CASSFVGPTRPPGTGLLGNTIYF.

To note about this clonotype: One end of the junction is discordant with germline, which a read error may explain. CDR3 amino acids: CATSAGLAGDNEQFF. The CDR3 DNA is TGTGCCACCAGTGCGGGACTAGCGGGAGACAATGAGCAGTTCTTC. The V and J genes are TRBV6-1 and TRBJ2-1; 14 nucleotides match TRBD2. The CDR3 has 15 residues. Looked up from germline, CDR1 is MNHNS and CDR2 is SASEGT.

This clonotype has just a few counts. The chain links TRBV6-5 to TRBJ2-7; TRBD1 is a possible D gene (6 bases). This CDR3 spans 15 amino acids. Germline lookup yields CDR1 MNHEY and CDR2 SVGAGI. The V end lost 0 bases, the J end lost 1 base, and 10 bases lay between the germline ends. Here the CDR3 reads CASSYSTGISYEQYF. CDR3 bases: TGTGCCAGCAGTTACTCAACAGGGATTTCCTACGAGCAGTACTTC.

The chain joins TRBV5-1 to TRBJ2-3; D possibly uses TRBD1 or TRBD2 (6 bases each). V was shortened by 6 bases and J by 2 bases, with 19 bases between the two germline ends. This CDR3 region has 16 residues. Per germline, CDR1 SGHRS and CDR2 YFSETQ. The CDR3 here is CASNELGGGLTDTQYF. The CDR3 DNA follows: TGCGCCAGCAACGAGCTCGGGGGCGGACTCACAGATACGCAGTATTTT.

CDR3 DNA sequence: TGTGCCAGCTCGCCCCTACAGGAAAATGAAAAACTGTTTTTT. Translation: CASSPLQENEKLFF. The chain links TRBV12-3 or TRBV12-4 to TRBJ1-4; TRBD1 might be the D (5 bases). This CDR3 contains 14 residues. The V end lost 8 bases, the J end lost 5 bases, and 15 bases lay between the germline ends.

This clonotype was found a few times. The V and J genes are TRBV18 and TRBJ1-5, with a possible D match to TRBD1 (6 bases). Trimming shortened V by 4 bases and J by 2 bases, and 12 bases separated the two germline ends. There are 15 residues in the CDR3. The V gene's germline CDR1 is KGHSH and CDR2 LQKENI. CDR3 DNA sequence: TGTGCCAGCTCACTTGACAGGCAAGGCAATCAGCCCCAGCATTTT. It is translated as CASSLDRQGNQPQHF. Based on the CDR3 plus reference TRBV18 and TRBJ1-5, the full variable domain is NAGVMQNPRHLVRRRGQEARLRCSPMKGHSHVYWYRQLPEEGLKFMVYLQKENIIDESGMPKERFSAEFPKEGPSILRIQQVVRGDSAAYFCASSLDRQGNQPQHFGDGTRLSIL.

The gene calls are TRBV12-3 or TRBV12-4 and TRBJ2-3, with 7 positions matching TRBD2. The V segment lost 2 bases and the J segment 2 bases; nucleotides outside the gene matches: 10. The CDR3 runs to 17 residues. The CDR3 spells CASSLRVPAGITDTQYF. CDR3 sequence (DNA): TGTGCCAGCAGTTTAAGGGTCCCAGCGGGGATCACAGATACGCAGTATTTT.

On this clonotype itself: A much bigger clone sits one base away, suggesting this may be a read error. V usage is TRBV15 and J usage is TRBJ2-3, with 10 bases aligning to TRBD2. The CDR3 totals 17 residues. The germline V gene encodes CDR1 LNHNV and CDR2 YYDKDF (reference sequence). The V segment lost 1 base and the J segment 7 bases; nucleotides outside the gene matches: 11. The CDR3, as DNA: TGTGCCACCAGCAGAGGCACCGGGACTAGCGTGACACATACGCAGTATTTT. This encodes CATSRGTGTSVTHTQYF.

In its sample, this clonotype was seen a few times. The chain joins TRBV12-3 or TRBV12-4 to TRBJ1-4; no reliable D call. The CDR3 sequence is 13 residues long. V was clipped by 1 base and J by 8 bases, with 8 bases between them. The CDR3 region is CASSLGIGEKLFF. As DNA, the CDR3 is TGTGCCAGCAGTTTAGGCATCGGGGAAAAACTGTTTTTT.

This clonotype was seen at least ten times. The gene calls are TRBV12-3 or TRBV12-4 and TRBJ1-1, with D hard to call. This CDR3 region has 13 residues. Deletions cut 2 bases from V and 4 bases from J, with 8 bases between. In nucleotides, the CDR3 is TGTGCCAGCAGTTTACTTGGGGTCACTGAAGCTTTCTTT. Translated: CASSLLGVTEAFF.